These T cell receptor beta chains were read from a single sample in a study of shared clonotypes between healthy human individuals. Method: immunoSEQ multiplex PCR; TCRdb's copy keeps in-frame clones and lacks some. The profile shows about 1.5 million clones, approximately 98% of them singletons. Input material: naive CD4+ T cells sorted from blood. These TCRs come from a man younger than 45 in good health. CDR3s leave out the opening cysteine and the closing phenylalanine or tryptophan. Each record gives: J gene, V gene, CDR3 protein.

J: TRBJ2-2
V: TRBV14
CDR3: ASSQETAGQGTTGELF

J: TRBJ2-2
V: TRBV4-1
CDR3: ASSQRLAGGHTGELF

J: TRBJ2-7
V: TRBV30
CDR3: AWSVGAALHEQY

J: TRBJ1-1
V: TRBV2
CDR3: ASIRTVSNTEAF

J: TRBJ2-2
V: TRBV13
CDR3: ASSPLAGGVTGELF

J: TRBJ1-2
V: TRBV29-1
CDR3: SVERGQDYGYT

J: TRBJ1-2
V: TRBV7-2
CDR3: ASSSPGRTYGYT

J: TRBJ2-6
V: TRBV9
CDR3: ASSSKTSGSSGANVLT

J: TRBJ2-2
V: TRBV7-8
CDR3: ASSRTSGLNTGELF

J: TRBJ2-7
V: TRBV7-7
CDR3: ASSLRESYEQY

J: TRBJ2-1
V: TRBV7-9
CDR3: ASSHGGAPNNEQF

J: TRBJ2-3
V: TRBV25-1
CDR3: ASSELRKAGGTDTQY

J: TRBJ2-2
V: TRBV5-1
CDR3: ASSLFGAGSTGELF

J: TRBJ2-3
V: TRBV4-2
CDR3: ASSQDTGGPGVTQY

J: TRBJ2-2
V: TRBV5-1
CDR3: ASSHMLTNSGLAESDTGELF

J: TRBJ1-1
V: TRBV5-5
CDR3: ASSLAYRGFEAF